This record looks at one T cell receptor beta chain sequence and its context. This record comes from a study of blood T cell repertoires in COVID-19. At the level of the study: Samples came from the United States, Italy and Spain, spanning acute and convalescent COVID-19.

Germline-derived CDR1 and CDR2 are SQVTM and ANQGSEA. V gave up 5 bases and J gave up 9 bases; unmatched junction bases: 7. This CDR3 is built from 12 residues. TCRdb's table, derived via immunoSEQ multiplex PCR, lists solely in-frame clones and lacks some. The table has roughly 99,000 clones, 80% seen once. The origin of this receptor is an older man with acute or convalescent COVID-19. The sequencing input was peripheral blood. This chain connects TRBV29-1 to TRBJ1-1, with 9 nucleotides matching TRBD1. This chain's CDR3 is CSVSTGGEKAFF. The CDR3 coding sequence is TGCAGCGTTTCCACAGGGGGCGAGAAAGCTTTCTTT.